This passage covers 5 T cell receptor beta chains from one sample sequenced in a study of CD8+CD57+ T cells in acquired aplastic anemia listed by TCRdb under 2018. This sample was sequenced with an Illumina HiSeq 2000. TCR beta VDJ combination and CDR3 sequence profiling used genomic DNA as the template. TCRdb took the public reads, trimmed them with fastp at Q25, ran MiXCR for clone calling and kept in-frame beta chains. One record per CDR3 amino acid sequence lists the most common genes and DNA. Within this sample are approximately 150,000 distinct CDR3 sequences, with approximately 44% of them counted one time only. The ten largest account for 3.2% of the sample. Flow cytometry had shown CD8+CD57+ cell expansion in the patients selected for sequencing. The sample consisted of sorted CD4+, CD8+, or CD8+CD57+ T cells (not recorded which) from PBMCs. These receptor sequences come from a human donor with aplastic anemia.

Of note for this clonotype: Mismatch with germline at one junction end may stem from a read error. The gene calls are TRBV5-1 and TRBJ2-2; D is unclear. Germline assignment: CDR1 SGHRS and CDR2 YFSETQ. This CDR3 comprises 14 residues. The DNA for the CDR3 is TGCGCCAACAGCTTGAGAGGGAACACCGGGGAGCTGTTTTTT. It is translated as CANSLRGNTGELFF.

Points on this clonotype: A clone one base away is much larger, so this may be a read error. The chain employs TRBV12-3 or TRBV12-4 and TRBJ2-6, with D perhaps given as TRBD1 or TRBD2 (5 bases each). There are 15 residues in the CDR3. CDR3 sequence (DNA): TGTGCCAGCAGTCCCTCCGGGGCTGGGGCCAACGTCCTGATTTTC. Protein product: CASSPSGAGANVLIF.

The V and J genes are TRBV9 and TRBJ1-4, with 9 bases fitting TRBD1. CDR3 length: 15 amino acids. Unmatched junction bases numbered 2, after V lost 3 bases and J lost 2 bases. The germline V gene has CDR1 SGDLS and CDR2 YYNGEE. CDR3 DNA: TGTGCCAGCAGCGGAACAGGGGGCACTAATGAAAAACTGTTTTTT. Its protein is CASSGTGGTNEKLFF.

This clonotype has ten or more counts. This chain joins TRBV20-1 and TRBJ2-1; D is possibly TRBD1 (6 bases). CDR1 and CDR2 from the germline V gene are DFQATT and SNEGSKA (reference sequence). The CDR3 has 14 residues. V was trimmed by 0 bases and J by 5 bases, leaving 11 bases between them. CDR3 sequence: CSARDPQGNNEQFF. CDR3 nucleotide sequence: TGCAGTGCTAGAGATCCACAGGGTAACAATGAGCAGTTCTTC.

This clonotype was detected only a few times. The chain recombines TRBV4-2 with TRBJ1-6; no reliable D call. The germline V and J ends were trimmed by 5 bases and 7 bases, with 12 bases remaining between them. CDR3 size: 14 residues. The V gene's germline CDR1 is LGHNA and CDR2 YNFKEQ. Here the CDR3 reads CASSLDAGNSPLHF. CDR3 sequence (DNA): TGTGCCAGCAGCTTGGATGCAGGAAATTCACCCCTCCACTTT.